Below, 23 T cell receptor beta chains from the same sample are listed, as sequenced in a study of T-cell reconstitution after alpha-beta-depleted transplantation in children. As it was prepared, the TCRbeta library received unique molecular identifiers. TCRdb re-derived calls from the PCR reads in MiXCR, one entry per CDR3 protein. This table holds 200,000 or so distinct CDR3 sequences, around 7% found once. Material: PBMCs, obtained before TCRalphabeta/CD19-depleted stem cell transplant. These receptors were taken from a boy between 2 and 10 years old with acute lymphoblastic leukemia, due to receive a stem cell transplant.

The chain carries TRBV29-1 and TRBJ2-5, with 7 bases aligning to TRBD2. The V gene's germline CDR1 is SQVTM and CDR2 ANQGSEA. CDR3 length: 13 amino acids. J gave up 5 bases and V 7 bases, and 10 bases lay outside the gene matches. CDR3 bases: TGCAGCGCGAAAAGAGGGGAGGGGGAGACCCAGTACTTC. Its protein is CSAKRGEGETQYF.

This clonotype showed up many times. The gene calls are TRBV20-1 and TRBJ2-7; 7 nucleotides align to TRBD2. The junction had 8 bases not matched to a gene; V was cut back by 0 bases and J by 3 bases. Germline CDR1 and CDR2: DFQATT and SNEGSKA (reference sequence). CDR3 length equals 15 residues. CDR3 sequence: CSARDRSGMLYEQYF. The CDR3 DNA follows: TGCAGTGCTAGAGATCGCAGCGGGATGCTCTACGAGCAGTACTTC.

This clonotype was counted at least ten times. The chain couples TRBV28 to TRBJ1-6; the match to TRBD1 covers 8 bases. V trimming: 4 bases; J trimming: 14 bases; junction bases outside the gene matches: 10. CDR1 MDHEN and CDR2 SYDVKM come from the germline V gene. This CDR3 region has 14 residues. CDR3 loop: CASSSRTGWRALHF. The CDR3 nucleotides read TGTGCCAGCAGTTCCCGGACAGGGTGGCGAGCCCTCCACTTT. Filled out from reference TRBV28 and TRBJ1-6, the complete variable domain reads DVKVTQSSRYLVKRTGEKVFLECVQDMDHENMFWYRQDPGLGLRLIYFSYDVKMKEKGDIPEGYSVSREKKERFSLILESASTNQTSMYLCASSSRTGWRALHFGNGTRLTVT.

The rearrangement uses TRBV28 and TRBJ1-1, with D possibly TRBD1 on 5 matching bases. CDR3 length: 15 residues. Looked up from germline, CDR1 is MDHEN and CDR2 is SYDVKM. V was trimmed by 6 bases and J by 2 bases, leaving 16 bases between them. CDR3 region: CASRYRGGANTEAFF. The CDR3 DNA follows: TGTGCCAGCAGGTATCGAGGAGGGGCAAACACTGAAGCTTTCTTT.

The genes are TRBV5-1 and TRBJ1-5; no reliable D call. The germline V gene has CDR1 SGHRS and CDR2 YFSETQ. The CDR3 contains 14 residues. Trimming stripped 0 bases from V and 3 bases from J, with 7 bases between. CDR3 sequence reads: CASSLAGPNQPQHF. CDR3 DNA sequence: TGCGCCAGCAGCTTGGCAGGCCCCAATCAGCCCCAGCATTTT. The full variable domain, in which reference TRBV5-1 and TRBJ1-5 provide the parts outside the CDR3, is KAGVTQTPRYLIKTRGQQVTLSCSPISGHRSVSWYQQTPGQGLQFLFEYFSETQRNKGNFPGRFSGRQFSNSRSEMNVSTLELGDSALYLCASSLAGPNQPQHFGDGTRLSIL.

Of note for this clonotype: A much bigger clone sits one base away, suggesting this may be a read error. The chain combines TRBV7-9 with TRBJ1-6, with no clear D. CDR3 size: 11 residues. Germline lookup yields CDR1 SEHNR and CDR2 FQNEAQ (reference sequence). The CDR3: CASSLSSPLYF. As DNA, the CDR3 is TGTGCCAGCAGCTTAAGTTCTCCCCTCTACTTT.

The table lists this clonotype with a few counts. The chain combines TRBV5-1 with TRBJ2-6; possible D gene TRBD1, 5 bases. The germline CDR1 and CDR2 sequences are SGHRS and YFSETQ. The germline V and J ends were trimmed by 0 bases and 1 base, with 11 bases remaining between them. This CDR3 comprises 17 residues. This chain's CDR3 is CASSLGTFPSGANVLTF. In DNA, the CDR3 is TGCGCCAGCAGCTTGGGGACATTTCCGTCTGGGGCCAACGTCCTGACTTTC. The whole variable domain, remainder taken from reference TRBV5-1 and TRBJ2-6, is KAGVTQTPRYLIKTRGQQVTLSCSPISGHRSVSWYQQTPGQGLQFLFEYFSETQRNKGNFPGRFSGRQFSNSRSEMNVSTLELGDSALYLCASSLGTFPSGANVLTFGAGSRLTVL.

Turning to this clonotype: A read error may be the cause here, since a much bigger clone is one base away. The chain employs TRBV28 and TRBJ2-1; TRBD1 is a possible D gene (6 bases). Germline values: CDR1 MDHEN, CDR2 SYDVKM. The CDR3 is 14 amino acids. The CDR3 sequence: CASTGVESPNEQLF. CDR3 in DNA: TGTGCCAGCACAGGGGTGGAATCCCCCAATGAGCAGCTCTTC.

This clonotype was observed a few times. The chain carries TRBV5-6 and TRBJ2-7, with D perhaps matching TRBD1 (5 bases). With 3 bases removed from V and 6 bases from J, the gap between germline ends came to 13 bases. The CDR3 sequence is 13 residues long. The germline CDR1 and CDR2 sequences are SGHDT and YYEEEE. CDR3 sequence reads: CASSSRVAPEQYF. CDR3 nucleotide sequence: TGTGCCAGCAGCTCCAGGGTCGCGCCCGAGCAGTACTTC.

This clonotype was counted only a few times. This chain connects TRBV12-3 or TRBV12-4 to TRBJ2-5; D tentatively fits TRBD1 or TRBD2 (6 bases each). Trimming took off 3 bases at V and 5 bases at J, with 22 bases between the two ends. This CDR3 is 17 amino acids long. The CDR3 DNA follows: TGTGCCAGCAGTTTTTCGTCGGGGGCCCCGGTTCGCGAGACCCAGTACTTC. The encoded protein is CASSFSSGAPVRETQYF.

This clonotype has just a few counts. Written as DNA, the CDR3 is TGTGCCAGCAGACCGTGGGGGGGCCCCGGCGCGGGAGAATACTACAATGAGCAGTTCTTC. It encodes CASRPWGGPGAGEYYNEQFF. This chain uses TRBV28 with TRBJ2-1, with D perhaps TRBD2 (7 bases). From germline, CDR1 is MDHEN and CDR2 SYDVKM. The CDR3 totals 20 residues. V was trimmed by 6 bases and J by 3 bases, leaving 30 bases between them.

With respect to this clonotype: This clone may be a read error of a much larger clone one base away. The chain's CDR3 is CASSSQGQGGETQYF. The CDR3 bases are TGTGCCAGCAGTTCCCAAGGACAGGGAGGAGAGACCCAGTACTTC. The chain links TRBV28 to TRBJ2-5, with 8 bases that match TRBD1. Germline-derived CDR1 and CDR2 are MDHEN and SYDVKM. The CDR3 extends over 15 amino acids. Germline trimming cut 4 bases from V and 4 bases from J; bases unmatched to any gene: 8. The full variable domain, completed using reference TRBV28 and TRBJ2-5, is DVKVTQSSRYLVKRTGEKVFLECVQDMDHENMFWYRQDPGLGLRLIYFSYDVKMKEKGDIPEGYSVSREKKERFSLILESASTNQTSMYLCASSSQGQGGETQYFGPGTRLLVL.

The rearrangement uses TRBV29-1 and TRBJ2-2; D gene ambiguous. Germline V CDR1 and CDR2: SQVTM, ANQGSEA. V lost 7 bases and J 2 bases, leaving 11 bases between the germline ends. The CDR3 sequence is 13 residues long. The CDR3 coding sequence is TGCAGCGGGTTGAAGACAAACACCGGGGAGCTGTTTTTT. As protein: CSGLKTNTGELFF.

This clonotype was found many times. The rearrangement links TRBV6-1 to TRBJ1-5; D gene uncertain. Trimming took off 6 bases at V and 2 bases at J, with 5 bases between the two ends. Germline V lookup: CDR1 MNHNS, CDR2 SASEGT. CDR3 length: 12 residues. CDR3 coding DNA: TGTGCCAGCAGGGAGGGCAATCAGCCCCAGCATTTT. Protein sequence: CASREGNQPQHF.

This clonotype was recorded once. A much larger clone lies a single base off, so this may be a read error. The V call is TRBV12-3 or TRBV12-4, the J call TRBJ2-3; weak D call: TRBD2 (5 bases). CDR3 length: 13 residues. Written as DNA, the CDR3 is TGTGCCAGCACAAGAGGGAGCACATATACGCAGTATTTT. Residues: CASTRGSTYTQYF.

This clonotype was seen ten or more times. V is TRBV28 and J is TRBJ2-7; 8 bases align to TRBD2. J lost 2 bases, V lost 5 bases, and 8 bases had no gene match. Germline values: CDR1 MDHEN, CDR2 SYDVKM. The CDR3 contains 15 residues. The CDR3 reads CASSPGTSATYEQYF. Here the CDR3 DNA reads TGTGCCAGCAGTCCGGGGACTAGTGCCACCTACGAGCAGTACTTC.

This clonotype was detected a few times. The V and J genes are TRBV12-3 or TRBV12-4 and TRBJ1-3; tentative D call: TRBD1 (6 bases). With 11 bases removed from V and 1 base from J, the gap between germline ends came to 15 bases. This CDR3 spans 14 amino acids. The CDR3 loop reads CAGGRGFSGNTIYF. In DNA, the CDR3 is TGTGCCGGCGGCAGGGGCTTTTCTGGAAACACCATATATTTT.

This clonotype was seen more than once but under ten times. The chain employs TRBV5-5 and TRBJ1-1; perhaps TRBD1 as D (5 bases). The CDR3 length is 15 residues. Trimming took 4 bases from V and 0 from J, leaving 13 bases between them. CDR1 is SGHKS, CDR2 YYEKEE, per germline (reference sequence). The CDR3, as DNA: TGTGCCAGCAGCCCGACTGGGGGGATGAACACTGAAGCTTTCTTT. It translates to CASSPTGGMNTEAFF.

The table lists this clonotype with a few counts. The CDR3 is CASSYIEQPQHF. DNA for the CDR3: TGTGCCAGCAGTTATATAGAGCAGCCCCAGCATTTT. The chain is built from TRBV6-2 or TRBV6-3 and TRBJ1-5; D gene uncertain. Trimming removed 3 bases from V and 7 bases from J, with 7 bases in between. The CDR3 runs 12 residues. Germline CDR1 is MNHEY and CDR2 is SVGEGT.

This chain joins TRBV20-1 and TRBJ1-6; D is possibly TRBD1 (5 bases). Deletions cut 3 bases from V and 6 bases from J, with 9 bases between. Germline-derived CDR1 and CDR2 are DFQATT and SNEGSKA (reference sequence). The length of the CDR3 is 13 residues. The CDR3 loop reads CSASIGVNSPLHF. The CDR3 nucleotides are TGCAGTGCTAGTATAGGGGTTAATTCACCCCTCCACTTT.

This clonotype was seen repeatedly, ten times or more. The J gene is TRBJ1-3, the V gene TRBV10-3; the D gene is possibly TRBD1 (5 bases). CDR1 is ENHRY, CDR2 SYGVKD, per germline. The CDR3 covers 14 residues. V was cut by 5 bases and J by 4 bases, with 12 bases left in between. The CDR3 here is CAISPTEGGNTIYF. CDR3 in DNA: TGTGCCATCAGTCCGACAGAGGGAGGAAACACCATATATTTT.

This clonotype has at least ten counts. CDR3 amino acids: CASSLSGGNEQFF. CDR3 nucleotides: TGTGCCAGCAGCTTATCAGGGGGCAATGAGCAGTTCTTC. The chain has TRBV11-2 and TRBJ2-1; 7 nucleotides match TRBD1. Germline-derived CDR1 and CDR2 are SGHAT and FQNNGV. V trimming: 2 bases; J trimming: 6 bases; junction bases outside the gene matches: 1. The length of the CDR3 is 13 residues.

V and J are TRBV5-1 and TRBJ2-1, with 7 positions matching TRBD2. Trimming removed 5 bases from V and 0 bases from J; junction bases left unmatched: 5. The V gene's germline CDR1 is SGHRS and CDR2 YFSETQ. This CDR3 has 15 amino acids. CDR3 in DNA: TGCGCCAGCAGAACTTCGGGGGGCTCCTACAATGAGCAGTTCTTC. Protein product: CASRTSGGSYNEQFF. Together with reference TRBV5-1 and TRBJ2-1, the CDR3 gives the full variable domain: KAGVTQTPRYLIKTRGQQVTLSCSPISGHRSVSWYQQTPGQGLQFLFEYFSETQRNKGNFPGRFSGRQFSNSRSEMNVSTLELGDSALYLCASRTSGGSYNEQFFGPGTRLTVL.